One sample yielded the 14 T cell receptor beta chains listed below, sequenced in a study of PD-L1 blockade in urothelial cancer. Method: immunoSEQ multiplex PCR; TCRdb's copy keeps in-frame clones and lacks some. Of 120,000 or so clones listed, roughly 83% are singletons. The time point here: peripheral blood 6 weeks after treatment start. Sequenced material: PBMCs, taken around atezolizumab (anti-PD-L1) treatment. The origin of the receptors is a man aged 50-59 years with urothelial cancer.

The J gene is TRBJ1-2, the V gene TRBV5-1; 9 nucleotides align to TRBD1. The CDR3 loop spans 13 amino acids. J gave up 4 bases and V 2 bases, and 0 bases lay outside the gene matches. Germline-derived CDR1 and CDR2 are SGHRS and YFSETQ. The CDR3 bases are TGCGCCAGCAGCTTACAGGGGGCCTATGGCTACACCTTC. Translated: CASSLQGAYGYTF.

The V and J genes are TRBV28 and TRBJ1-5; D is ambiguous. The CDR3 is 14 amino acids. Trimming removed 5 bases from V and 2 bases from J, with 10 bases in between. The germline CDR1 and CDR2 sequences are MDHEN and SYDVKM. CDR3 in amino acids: CASSPSGGNQPQHF. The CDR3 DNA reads TGTGCCAGCAGTCCTAGCGGAGGCAATCAGCCCCAGCATTTT.

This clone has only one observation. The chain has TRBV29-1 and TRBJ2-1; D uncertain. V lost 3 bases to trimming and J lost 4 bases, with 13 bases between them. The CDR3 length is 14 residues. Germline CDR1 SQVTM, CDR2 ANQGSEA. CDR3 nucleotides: TGCAGCGTTGATCTGGTCGACACATACAATGAGCAGTTCTTC. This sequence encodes CSVDLVDTYNEQFF.

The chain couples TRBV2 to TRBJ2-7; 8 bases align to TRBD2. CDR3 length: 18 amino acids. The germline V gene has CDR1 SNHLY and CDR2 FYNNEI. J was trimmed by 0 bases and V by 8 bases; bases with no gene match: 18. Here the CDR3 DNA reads TGTGCCAGCTCCCTGAGTAGCGGGACCATTATTTTCTCCTACGAGCAGTACTTC. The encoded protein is CASSLSSGTIIFSYEQYF.

CDR3 region: CASSSQNRGAGNEQYF. DNA for the CDR3: TGTGCCAGCAGCTCCCAGAACAGGGGGGCAGGGAACGAGCAGTACTTC. J is TRBJ2-7 and V is TRBV11-2; TRBD1 matches at 8 bases. The junction had 13 bases not matched to a gene; V was cut back by 4 bases and J by 5 bases. Germline V lookup: CDR1 SGHAT, CDR2 FQNNGV. The CDR3 totals 16 residues.

DNA for the CDR3: TGTGCCAGCAGTTTTTCGGACTATTTTAGCCGGAGCTCCTACAATGAGCAGTTCTTC. Protein: CASSFSDYFSRSSYNEQFF. The chain has TRBV28 and TRBJ2-1; TRBD2 might be the D (6 bases). The CDR3 spans 19 residues. The V gene's germline CDR1 is MDHEN and CDR2 SYDVKM. Deletions cut 3 bases from V and 0 bases from J, with 21 bases between.

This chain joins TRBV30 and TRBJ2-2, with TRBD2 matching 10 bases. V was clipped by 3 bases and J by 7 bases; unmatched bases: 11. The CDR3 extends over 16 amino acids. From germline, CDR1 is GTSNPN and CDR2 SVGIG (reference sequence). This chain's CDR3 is CAWRSSGRGYSGELFF. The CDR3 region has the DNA TGTGCCTGGAGATCTAGCGGGAGAGGGTATAGCGGGGAGCTGTTTTTT.

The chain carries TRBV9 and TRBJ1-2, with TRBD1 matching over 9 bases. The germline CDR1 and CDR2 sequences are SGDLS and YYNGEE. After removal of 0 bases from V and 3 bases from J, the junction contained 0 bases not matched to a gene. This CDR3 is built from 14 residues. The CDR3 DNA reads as TGTGCCAGCAGCGTAGACAGGGGGCACTATGGCTACACCTTC. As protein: CASSVDRGHYGYTF.

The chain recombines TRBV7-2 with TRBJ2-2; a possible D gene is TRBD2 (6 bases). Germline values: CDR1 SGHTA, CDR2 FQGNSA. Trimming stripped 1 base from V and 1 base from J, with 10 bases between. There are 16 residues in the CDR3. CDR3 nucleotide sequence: TGTGCCAGCAGCTTAGTTCCCGGGAGGAACACCGGGGAGCTGTTTTTT. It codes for CASSLVPGRNTGELFF.

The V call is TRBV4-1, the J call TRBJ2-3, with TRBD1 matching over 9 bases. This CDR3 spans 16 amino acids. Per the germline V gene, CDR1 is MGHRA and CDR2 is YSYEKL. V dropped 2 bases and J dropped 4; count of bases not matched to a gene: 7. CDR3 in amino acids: CASSQTPGQGADTQYF. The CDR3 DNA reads TGCGCCAGCAGCCAAACCCCGGGACAGGGCGCAGATACGCAGTATTTT.

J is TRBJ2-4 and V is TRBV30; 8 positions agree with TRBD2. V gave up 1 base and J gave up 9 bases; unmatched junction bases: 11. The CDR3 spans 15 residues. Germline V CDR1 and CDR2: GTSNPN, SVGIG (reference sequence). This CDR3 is CAWSASGLGRIIQYF. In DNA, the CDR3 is TGTGCCTGGAGTGCCTCGGGACTAGGTAGAATCATTCAGTACTTC.

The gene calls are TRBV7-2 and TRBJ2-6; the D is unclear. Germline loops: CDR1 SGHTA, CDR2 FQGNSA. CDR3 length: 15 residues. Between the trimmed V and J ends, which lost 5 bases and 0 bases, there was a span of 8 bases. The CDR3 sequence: CASSVVRSGANVLTF. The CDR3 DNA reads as TGTGCCAGCAGCGTAGTTCGCTCTGGGGCCAACGTCCTGACTTTC.

This CDR3 is CAWSGGSREQFF. DNA for the CDR3: TGTGCCTGGAGTGGGGGCTCCCGGGAGCAGTTCTTC. The V gene is TRBV30, the J gene TRBJ2-1, with D possibly matching TRBD1 (5 bases). Germline V gene lookup returns CDR1 GTSNPN and CDR2 SVGIG (reference sequence). The CDR3 extends over 12 amino acids. Trimming took 1 base from V and 10 from J, leaving 11 bases between them.

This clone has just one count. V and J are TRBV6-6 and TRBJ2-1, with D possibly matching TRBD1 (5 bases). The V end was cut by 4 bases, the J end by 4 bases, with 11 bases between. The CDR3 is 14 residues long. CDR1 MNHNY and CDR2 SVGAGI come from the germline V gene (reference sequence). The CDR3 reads CASSSSTDYNEQFF. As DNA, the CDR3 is TGTGCCAGCAGTTCGTCGACAGATTACAATGAGCAGTTCTTC.